The present T cell receptor (beta chain) was sequenced within a study of blood T cell repertoires in COVID-19. Study in general: Specimens from acute and convalescent COVID-19 originated in the United States, Italy and Spain. The analysed material was cDNA or gDNA that came from T cells, B-cell-depleted T cells, or PBMCs.

As processed by the authors: Amplification of reference gene primers provided the estimated nucleated cell counts. The protocol was immunoSEQ multiplex PCR, while the TCRdb copy is restricted to in-frame clones and leaves out a portion. Clonal size and the V and J genes are those of that table, whereas D and trimming came from the DNA. The sample has about 140,000 clones; over 75% are singletons. Germline trimming cut 2 bases from V and 1 base from J; bases unmatched to any gene: 9. This CDR3 has 17 residues. Germline V gene sequence: CDR1 MGHRA, CDR2 YSYEKL. This clone was seen a single time. The chain combines TRBV4-1 with TRBJ1-2; 8 bases are a match to TRBD1. This TCR derives from a man in his 70s with acute or convalescent COVID-19. Sample: peripheral blood. The CDR3 DNA sequence: TGCGCCAGCAGCCAACTTTCCGGGACAGGAGATAACTATGGCTACACCTTC. Translating gives CASSQLSGTGDNYGYTF.